These T cell receptor beta chains were read from a single sample in a study of cytomegalovirus exposure and HLA in healthy donors. This table comes from immunoSEQ multiplex PCR, and its TCRdb copy is limited to in-frame clones, with some not included. The data hold about 85,000 clones, with more than 75% observed a single time. The sample consisted of PBMCs. These receptor sequences come from a woman between 50 and 59 years old in good health and CMV-seropositive. CDR3s include the opening cysteine and the closing phenylalanine or tryptophan. Fields, in order: clone size, D gene, V gene, J gene, CDR3 protein, CDR3 DNA. The D gene is left open where the match is weak. Clone size is given for some rows only: seen once, a few or many times, or a class if the clone is expanded.

size: few
D: .
V: TRBV7-8
J: TRBJ2-2
CDR3: CASSLSGGSGTGELFF
DNA: TGTGCCAGCAGCTTATCTGGCGGGTCTGGAACCGGGGAGCTGTTTTTT

size: .
D: .
V: TRBV7-8
J: TRBJ2-7
CDR3: CASSPPRGLSSYEQYF
DNA: TGTGCCAGCAGCCCCCCCAGGGGTCTAAGCTCCTACGAGCAGTACTTC

size: .
D: .
V: TRBV2
J: TRBJ2-5
CDR3: CASSEAVRGETQYF
DNA: TGTGCCAGCAGTGAAGCAGTCCGGGGGGAGACCCAGTACTTC

size: .
D: TRBD2
V: TRBV5-1
J: TRBJ2-5
CDR3: CASSASAGGQETQYF
DNA: TGCGCCAGTAGTGCCTCAGCGGGGGGACAAGAGACCCAGTACTTC

size: .
D: TRBD1
V: TRBV6-1
J: TRBJ1-1
CDR3: CASSYRGRAFF
DNA: TGTGCCAGCAGTTACAGGGGTCGGGCTTTCTTT

size: .
D: TRBD1
V: TRBV5-1
J: TRBJ2-3
CDR3: CASSSSGGSSDTQYF
DNA: TGCGCCAGCAGCTCCTCAGGGGGCAGCTCAGATACGCAGTATTTT

size: .
D: .
V: TRBV30
J: TRBJ1-5
CDR3: CAWRAGTRGNQPQHF
DNA: TGTGCCTGGAGGGCCGGGACACGAGGCAATCAGCCCCAGCATTTT

size: .
D: .
V: TRBV19
J: TRBJ1-3
CDR3: CASTQLTGNTIYF
DNA: TGTGCCAGTACTCAGTTAACTGGAAACACCATATATTTT

size: .
D: TRBD2
V: TRBV9
J: TRBJ2-1
CDR3: CAGSGVGLADSYNEQFF
DNA: TGTGCCGGCAGCGGAGTGGGACTAGCGGATTCCTACAATGAGCAGTTCTTC

size: .
D: .
V: TRBV9
J: TRBJ1-3
CDR3: CASSAIGASGNTIYF
DNA: TGTGCCAGCAGCGCCATTGGGGCCTCTGGAAACACCATATATTTT

size: .
D: .
V: TRBV12-5
J: TRBJ2-2
CDR3: CASGRDTGELFF
DNA: TGTGCTAGTGGTCGGGACACCGGGGAGCTGTTTTTT

size: .
D: .
V: TRBV19
J: TRBJ1-2
CDR3: CASKRGGYGYTF
DNA: TGTGCCAGTAAGAGGGGGGGTTATGGCTACACCTTC

size: .
D: TRBD1
V: TRBV6-6
J: TRBJ1-5
CDR3: CASRGQDNQPQHF
DNA: TGTGCCAGCAGGGGACAGGACAATCAGCCCCAGCATTTT

size: .
D: TRBD2
V: TRBV2
J: TRBJ2-5
CDR3: CASSLGASGAQETQYF
DNA: TGTGCCAGCAGTCTTGGGGCTAGCGGGGCTCAAGAGACCCAGTACTTC

size: .
D: .
V: TRBV27
J: TRBJ2-7
CDR3: CASTTQGREQYF
DNA: TGTGCCAGCACAACCCAGGGCCGCGAGCAGTACTTC

size: .
D: .
V: TRBV4-3
J: TRBJ2-5
CDR3: CASSSDGASEYWETQYF
DNA: TGCGCCAGCAGCTCCGATGGGGCTAGCGAGTATTGGGAGACCCAGTACTTC

size: .
D: TRBD1
V: TRBV7-6
J: TRBJ1-3
CDR3: CASSSNTGGRENTIYF
DNA: TGTGCCAGCAGCTCAAACACAGGGGGCCGTGAAAACACCATATATTTT

size: .
D: .
V: TRBV7-9
J: TRBJ1-2
CDR3: CSSSSPRQSANYGYTF
DNA: TGTTCCAGCAGCTCCCCCCGACAGTCCGCTAACTATGGCTACACCTTC

size: .
D: TRBD1
V: TRBV6-1
J: TRBJ1-2
CDR3: CASSAPGQDYGYTF
DNA: TGTGCCAGCAGTGCCCCGGGACAGGACTATGGCTACACCTTC

size: .
D: TRBD1
V: TRBV14
J: TRBJ1-4
CDR3: CASSLQRGQGDEKLFF
DNA: TGTGCCAGCAGCCTTCAGAGGGGACAGGGGGACGAAAAACTGTTTTTT

size: .
D: .
V: TRBV5-6
J: TRBJ1-1
CDR3: CASSLGGGPEAFF
DNA: TGTGCCAGCAGCCTTGGCGGGGGGCCCGAAGCTTTCTTT

size: .
D: .
V: TRBV10-2
J: TRBJ2-5
CDR3: CASTTTGTGQTQYF
DNA: TGCGCCAGCACCACCACAGGGACCGGGCAGACCCAGTACTTC

size: once
D: TRBD1
V: TRBV5-1
J: TRBJ1-3
CDR3: CASSLTGAGNTIYF
DNA: TGCGCCAGCAGCTTGACAGGGGCTGGAAACACCATATATTTT

size: .
D: .
V: TRBV7-9
J: TRBJ1-1
CDR3: CASSLPGRTREAFF
DNA: TGTGCCAGCAGTTTACCAGGGCGGACGAGGGAAGCTTTCTTT

size: .
D: .
V: TRBV5-1
J: TRBJ1-4
CDR3: CASSSGQIREKLFF
DNA: TGCGCCAGCAGCTCTGGACAGATACGGGAAAAACTGTTTTTT

size: .
D: .
V: TRBV30
J: TRBJ1-5
CDR3: CAWSNRDTQPQHF
DNA: TGTGCCTGGAGTAACAGGGATACCCAGCCCCAGCATTTT

size: .
D: .
V: TRBV19
J: TRBJ1-2
CDR3: CASRTRGNYGYTF
DNA: TGTGCCAGTAGAACTAGAGGGAACTATGGCTACACCTTC

size: .
D: .
V: TRBV7-3
J: TRBJ2-1
CDR3: CASSSLPPDEQFF
DNA: TGTGCCAGCAGCTCACTACCTCCGGATGAGCAGTTCTTC

size: once
D: TRBD1
V: TRBV5-6
J: TRBJ1-2
CDR3: CASSSGVGQGPRYTF
DNA: TGTGCCAGCAGCTCTGGGGTTGGACAGGGGCCGAGGTACACCTTC

size: .
D: .
V: TRBV30
J: TRBJ2-7
CDR3: CALTLQTGRQYF
DNA: TGCGCCTTGACCCTCCAGACAGGCCGGCAGTACTTC

size: once
D: .
V: TRBV6-4
J: TRBJ2-3
CDR3: CASSPGAGSTDTQYF
DNA: TGTGCCAGCAGTCCTGGGGCGGGGAGCACAGATACGCAGTATTTT

size: once
D: .
V: TRBV5-4
J: TRBJ1-2
CDR3: CASSLEAGGWGYTF
DNA: TGTGCCAGCAGCTTGGAGGCAGGAGGATGGGGCTACACCTTC

size: .
D: .
V: TRBV27
J: TRBJ2-1
CDR3: CASSLLASRSDEQFF
DNA: TGTGCCAGCAGTTTATTGGCTAGCCGGAGCGATGAGCAGTTCTTC